The 30 T cell receptor beta chains below were found in one sample sequenced in a study of shared clonotypes between healthy human individuals (dated by TCRdb to between 2020 and 2021). Library generation was performed with the immunoSEQ multiplex PCR assay. The table was pulled from immuneACCESS by TCRdb, which kept in-frame rearrangements only. Such tables lose some clones; where checked, under half of the loss comes from unresolved V genes, and the rest has no known cause. The sample table holds roughly 2.2 million clones, of which under 95% were seen once. The leading ten clones occupy 0.37% of the sample. Sequencing was performed on naive CD4+ T cells from PBMCs. The sample's cell subset or site label is to be understood as: CD45RA+ positively selected. The origin of the receptors is a man between 18 and 35 years old in good health. Some clones in this sample may be carry-over from other donors' samples.

The genes are TRBV28 and TRBJ1-4; D gene unclear. CDR3 length equals 15 residues. Germline V CDR1 and CDR2: MDHEN, SYDVKM. V was clipped by 5 bases and J by 2 bases, with 12 bases between them. CDR3 residues: CASSPPPITNEKLFF. The CDR3, as DNA: TGTGCCAGCAGTCCCCCCCCGATCACTAATGAAAAACTGTTTTTT.

This clone was detected only a few times. V and J are TRBV10-3 and TRBJ1-1, with no clear D. The CDR3 runs 13 residues. Looked up from germline, CDR1 is ENHRY and CDR2 is SYGVKD. The ends were cut back, 3 bases at V and 1 base at J, with 6 bases in the middle. The CDR3 bases are TGTGCCATCAGTGATGCAGGGAACACTGAAGCTTTCTTT. This gives the protein CAISDAGNTEAFF.

The chain couples TRBV14 to TRBJ1-5; D gene unclear. The CDR3 contains 13 residues. The germline V and J ends were trimmed by 4 bases and 9 bases, with 13 bases remaining between them. Per the germline V gene, CDR1 is SGHDN and CDR2 is FVKESK. CDR3: CASSLRTAGPQHF. The CDR3 coding sequence is TGTGCCAGCAGCCTTAGGACGGCCGGGCCCCAGCATTTT.

J is TRBJ1-2 and V is TRBV28; TRBD1 agrees at 7 bases. This CDR3 has 14 residues. Germline CDR1 reads MDHEN; CDR2 reads SYDVKM. Losses at the gene ends were 5 bases for V and 7 bases for J; bases not matched to a gene: 10. The CDR3 bases are TGTGCCAGCAGTCCGCAACCCAACAGGGGTGGCTACACCTTC. Translating it yields CASSPQPNRGGYTF.

A word on this clone: The sample carries other DNA sequences with the same CDR3. CDR3 residues: CASSYSTGGPETQYF. The DNA of the CDR3 is TGTGCCAGCAGTTACTCGACGGGAGGTCCGGAGACCCAGTACTTC. The rearrangement joins TRBV6-6 to TRBJ2-5, with 7 nucleotides matching TRBD2. The CDR3 sequence is 15 residues long. CDR1 and CDR2 (germline): MNHNY, SVGAGI (reference sequence). V dropped 0 bases and J dropped 5; count of bases not matched to a gene: 6.

The rearrangement uses TRBV29-1 and TRBJ2-3; unclear D gene. The CDR3 runs to 13 residues. Germline-derived CDR1 and CDR2 are SQVTM and ANQGSEA. Trimming left V 5 bases short and J 2 bases short, with 11 bases between. The CDR3 here is CSVRALITDTQYF. The CDR3 nucleotides read TGCAGCGTTAGGGCTCTTATCACAGATACGCAGTATTTT.

V usage is TRBV6-6 and J usage is TRBJ2-7; D not certain. Germline V gives CDR1 MNHNY, CDR2 SVGAGI (reference sequence). Trimming pared 6 bases from V and 1 base from J, leaving 13 bases between. The CDR3 totals 14 residues. CDR3 region: CASSHIGSSYEQYF. Written as DNA, the CDR3 is TGTGCCAGCAGCCATATAGGCAGTTCCTACGAGCAGTACTTC.

The chain recombines TRBV7-3 with TRBJ2-3; D is perhaps TRBD2 (6 bases). Trimming pared 5 bases from V and 4 bases from J, leaving 16 bases between. The CDR3 sequence is 15 residues long. CDR1 is SGHTA and CDR2 is FQGTGA in the germline V gene. The DNA for the CDR3 is TGTGCCAGCAGCCCCTCCGGGAGCATCGCAGATACGCAGTATTTT. Protein sequence: CASSPSGSIADTQYF.

The CDR3 nucleotides are TGCGCCAGCAGCTTGGGGGATTGGGCTGGAAACTACGAGCAGTACTTC. Translated: CASSLGDWAGNYEQYF. This chain joins TRBV5-1 and TRBJ2-7; D ambiguous. The CDR3 extends over 16 amino acids. CDR1 is SGHRS, CDR2 YFSETQ, per germline. Trimming removed 0 bases at V and 3 bases at J, with 16 bases between.

The chain uses TRBV9 and TRBJ2-4; tentatively, D is TRBD1 or TRBD2 (6 bases each). The CDR3 loop spans 14 amino acids. Trimming took off 7 bases at V and 5 bases at J, with 16 bases between the two ends. Germline CDR1 and CDR2: SGDLS and YYNGEE. The CDR3 DNA is TGTGCCAGCGTAGGGGGGCCCCTCGAAAACATTCAGTACTTC. Encoded protein: CASVGGPLENIQYF. The full variable domain, rest sourced from reference TRBV9 and TRBJ2-4, is DSGVTQTPKHLITATGQRVTLRCSPRSGDLSVYWYQQSLDQGLQFLIQYYNGEERAKGNILERFSAQQFPDLHSELNLSSLELGDSALYFCASVGGPLENIQYFGAGTRLSVL.

The gene calls are TRBV5-1 and TRBJ2-7; D gene ambiguous. This CDR3 is 14 amino acids long. Germline V gives CDR1 SGHRS, CDR2 YFSETQ. Trimming cost V 1 base and J 5 bases, with 13 bases left between them. DNA for the CDR3: TGCGCCAGCAGCTTGAGTAGGACGGTGAACGAGCAGTACTTC. It translates to CASSLSRTVNEQYF.

This clone has only one observation. The chain joins TRBV28 to TRBJ1-5; 7 bases map to TRBD1. The J segment lost 4 bases and the V segment lost 5 bases, leaving 14 bases of the junction unmatched. Germline V gives CDR1 MDHEN, CDR2 SYDVKM. CDR3 length: 17 residues. DNA of the CDR3: TGTGCCAGCAGTACCTCGACAGGGCTGAGGGCTAATCAGCCCCAGCATTTT. Amino acid sequence: CASSTSTGLRANQPQHF.

The chain uses TRBV14 and TRBJ2-3; D is uncertain. V was shortened by 4 bases and J by 4 bases, with 6 bases between the two germline ends. CDR3 length equals 12 residues. CDR1 and CDR2 from the germline V gene are SGHDN and FVKESK. The CDR3 region has the DNA TGTGCCAGCAGCCTAGGGCCAGATACGCAGTATTTT. This codes for CASSLGPDTQYF. Full variable domain (rest looked up from reference TRBV14 and TRBJ2-3): EAGVTQFPSHSVIEKGQTVTLRCDPISGHDNLYWYRRVMGKEIKFLLHFVKESKQDESGMPNNRFLAERTGGTYSTLKVQPAELEDSGVYFCASSLGPDTQYFGPGTRLTVL.

The chain is built from TRBV5-1 and TRBJ2-1, with 12 nucleotides matching TRBD2. V lost 4 bases to trimming and J lost 7 bases; unmatched junction nucleotides: 9. Germline V CDR1 and CDR2: SGHRS, YFSETQ. This CDR3 is 16 amino acids long. This chain's CDR3 is CASSKPTSGSVNEQFF. DNA for the CDR3: TGCGCCAGCAGCAAACCGACTAGCGGGAGTGTGAATGAGCAGTTCTTC.

The gene calls are TRBV6-5 and TRBJ2-5, with D maybe TRBD1 (5 bases). The CDR3 runs to 14 residues. CDR1 and CDR2 from the germline V gene are MNHEY and SVGAGI. V was clipped by 2 bases and J by 1 base, with 8 bases between them. This CDR3 reads CASSYSQGQETQYF. DNA for the CDR3: TGTGCCAGCAGTTACAGCCAGGGCCAAGAGACCCAGTACTTC.

The rearrangement joins TRBV5-4 to TRBJ2-7; D possibly matches TRBD1 or TRBD2 (6 bases each). V was pared by 3 bases and J by 6 bases, with 19 bases between. Germline CDR1 reads SGHNT; CDR2 reads YYREEE (reference sequence). The CDR3 is made up of 15 amino acids. The CDR3 coding sequence is TGTGCCAGCAGCTGGAGTGGGACCCGGGGGCGCGAGCAGTACTTC. This sequence encodes CASSWSGTRGREQYF.

This chain connects TRBV29-1 to TRBJ1-2, with D tentatively TRBD1 (6 bases). CDR1 and CDR2 (germline): SQVTM, ANQGSEA. The CDR3 consists of 14 residues. Trimming left V 0 bases short and J 8 bases short, with 16 bases between. This CDR3 reads CSVEDRVAGDGYTF. CDR3 DNA: TGCAGCGTTGAAGATAGGGTGGCAGGGGACGGCTACACCTTC.

As regards this clone: Distinct nucleotide sequences in the sample also encode this CDR3. This sequence joins TRBV18 and TRBJ1-2, with D maybe TRBD1 (5 bases). Germline V gene sequence: CDR1 KGHSH, CDR2 LQKENI. The ends were cut back, 2 bases at V and 4 bases at J, with 8 bases in the middle. CDR3 length: 13 residues. For the CDR3, the DNA is TGTGCCAGCTCACCAGGGACGGCCTATGGCTACACCTTC. Translating it yields CASSPGTAYGYTF.

The chain is built from TRBV9 and TRBJ2-7; TRBD2 matches 7 bases. The J segment lost 0 bases and the V segment lost 1 base, leaving 7 bases of the junction unmatched. CDR1 and CDR2 (germline): SGDLS, YYNGEE. CDR3 length equals 16 residues. CDR3: CASSVSVTGGSYEQYF. The DNA for the CDR3 is TGTGCCAGCAGCGTATCTGTTACGGGAGGCTCCTACGAGCAGTACTTC.

The V and J genes are TRBV2 and TRBJ1-1, with 7 bases aligning to TRBD1. J gave up 11 bases and V 8 bases, and 11 bases lay outside the gene matches. The CDR3 covers 12 residues. Germline CDR1 reads SNHLY; CDR2 reads FYNNEI. The CDR3 reads CASRGQGGLAFF. The CDR3 nucleotides are TGTGCCAGCCGCGGGCAGGGGGGGTTGGCTTTCTTT.

CDR3 DNA sequence: TGCGCCAGCAGCTCCTCCTCGGCAGTCTACGAGCAGTACTTC. It translates to CASSSSSAVYEQYF. The chain links TRBV5-1 to TRBJ2-7; D is uncertain. Between the trimmed V and J ends, which lost 3 bases and 3 bases, there was a span of 13 bases. The CDR3 length is 14 residues. Germline CDR1 is SGHRS and CDR2 is YFSETQ.

The J gene is TRBJ1-5, the V gene TRBV7-2; D gene unclear. The CDR3 totals 11 residues. In germline, CDR1 is SGHTA, CDR2 FQGNSA. V lost 2 bases and J lost 11, with 7 bases in between. This CDR3 is CASSLSGTQHF. In nucleotides, the CDR3 is TGTGCCAGCAGCTTATCTGGGACCCAGCATTTT.

The genes are TRBV28 and TRBJ2-1; 7 nucleotides agree with TRBD2. Trimming cost V 2 bases and J 4 bases; bases outside gene matches: 8. Germline values: CDR1 MDHEN, CDR2 SYDVKM. This CDR3 spans 16 amino acids. CDR3: CASSLGPSGPYNEQFF. CDR3 DNA: TGTGCCAGCAGTTTAGGACCTAGCGGCCCTTACAATGAGCAGTTCTTC.

This chain connects TRBV7-2 to TRBJ2-1; 8 nucleotides match TRBD2. Germline V gene sequence: CDR1 SGHTA, CDR2 FQGNSA. This CDR3 region has 14 residues. V lost 5 bases, J lost 9 bases, and 9 bases stayed unmatched. The CDR3, as DNA: TGTGCCAGCAGCCCGAGGACTAGCCAGAGTGAGCAGTTCTTC. It is translated as CASSPRTSQSEQFF.

V gene TRBV28 combines with J gene TRBJ2-5, with D tentatively TRBD2 (7 bases). Between the trimmed V and J ends, which lost 6 bases and 4 bases, there was a span of 21 bases. The CDR3 is made up of 16 amino acids. Germline values: CDR1 MDHEN, CDR2 SYDVKM. CDR3 in amino acids: CASRRRGGGGSETQYF. The CDR3 nucleotides are TGTGCCAGCAGGCGCCGGGGAGGGGGAGGTTCAGAGACCCAGTACTTC.

The chain links TRBV6-4 to TRBJ1-1; TRBD1 aligns across 7 bases. V was pared by 6 bases and J by 3 bases, with 7 bases of the junction left unmatched. Germline lookup yields CDR1 MRHNA and CDR2 SNTAGT. The CDR3 length is 14 residues. In DNA, the CDR3 is TGTGCCAGCAGAAAACAGGGGCTCGACACTGAAGCTTTCTTT. Translated, it gives CASRKQGLDTEAFF.

V usage is TRBV11-2 and J usage is TRBJ2-3, with 7 nucleotides matching TRBD2. Germline V gene data show CDR1 as SGHAT and CDR2 as FQNNGV. V lost 4 bases, J lost 10 bases, and 11 bases stayed unmatched. CDR3 length: 14 amino acids. The CDR3 DNA sequence: TGTGCCAGCAGCTCTCGGGGGGTAGGGATTGCGCAGTATTTT. This sequence encodes CASSSRGVGIAQYF.

The chain carries TRBV5-4 and TRBJ2-2; 10 bases align to TRBD2. This CDR3 comprises 15 residues. V was clipped by 2 bases and J by 4 bases; unmatched bases: 2. From germline, CDR1 is SGHNT and CDR2 YYREEE (reference sequence). The DNA of the CDR3 is TGTGCCAGCAGCTTCCCTAGCGGGGGCACCGGGGAGCTGTTTTTT. Amino acid sequence: CASSFPSGGTGELFF. The full variable domain, with the rest looked up from reference TRBV5-4 and TRBJ2-2, is ETGVTQSPTHLIKTRGQQVTLRCSSQSGHNTVSWYQQALGQGPQFIFQYYREEENGRGNFPPRFSGLQFPNYSSELNVNALELDDSALYLCASSFPSGGTGELFFGEGSRLTVL.

This clone was observed a single time. Mismatch with germline at one junction end may stem from a read error. The genes are TRBV5-1 and TRBJ2-3, with 11 bases fitting TRBD2. This CDR3 contains 13 residues. Germline CDR1 is SGHRS and CDR2 is YFSETQ. CDR3 sequence (DNA): TGCGCCAGCAGCGCCGGGACTAGCGGCCTCACAGATTTT. Protein sequence: CASSAGTSGLTDF.

The V and J genes are TRBV7-3 and TRBJ2-1, with TRBD2 as a possible D gene (5 bases). Trimming stripped 5 bases from V and 12 bases from J, with 23 bases between. The CDR3 spans 15 residues. Germline V gives CDR1 SGHTA, CDR2 FQGTGA. Written as DNA, the CDR3 is TGTGCCAGCAGCCGCGACCTGGGAGAGCGTATGGTGCAGTTCTTC. It codes for CASSRDLGERMVQFF.